Following are 30 T cell receptor beta chains from one sample sequenced in a study of T-cell memory formation after mild COVID-19. TCRdb passed the 5' RACE reads through MiXCR, listing each CDR3 protein once. The table lists hundreds of thousands of distinct CDR3 sequences, 20% to 30% of them singletons, with around 13% in the top ten. The sequencing input was PBMCs or a T cell subset sorted from them (not recorded which). The source is an adult woman who had mild COVID-19 (a few samples of this study predate the infection). Cell type and time point are not known.

The chain uses TRBV19 and TRBJ2-7; a possible D gene is TRBD2 (5 bases). The CDR3 loop spans 16 amino acids. CDR1 LNHDA and CDR2 SQIVND come from the germline V gene (reference sequence). Trimming cost V 3 bases and J 1 base, with 16 bases left between them. The CDR3 nucleotides are TGTGCCAGTAGTATCCAACTGACAAGCGGTTCCTACGAGCAGTACTTC. This encodes CASSIQLTSGSYEQYF. The full variable domain, with the rest looked up from reference TRBV19 and TRBJ2-7, is DGGITQSPKYLFRKEGQNVTLSCEQNLNHDAMYWYRQDPGQGLRLIYYSQIVNDFQKGDIAEGYSVSREKKESFPLTVTSAQKNPTAFYLCASSIQLTSGSYEQYFGPGTRLTVT.

This clonotype is a singleton in its sample. This rearrangement joins TRBV29-1 to TRBJ1-2; TRBD1 might be the D (5 bases). Trimming pared 6 bases from V and 2 bases from J, leaving 13 bases between. This CDR3 spans 13 amino acids. Germline CDR1 is SQVTM and CDR2 is ANQGSEA. Here the CDR3 reads CSVRKTANYGYTF. CDR3 nucleotides: TGCAGCGTGCGGAAGACAGCAAACTATGGCTACACCTTC.

This clonotype was counted only a few times. The chain combines TRBV7-2 with TRBJ2-3; tentative D call: TRBD2 (6 bases). The CDR3 length is 18 residues. V lost 3 bases and J 1 base, leaving 20 bases between the germline ends. Germline loops: CDR1 SGHTA, CDR2 FQGNSA. Here the CDR3 DNA reads TGTGCCAGCAGCTTCGACGGGAGAAGTCGTTCGGGCACAGATACGCAGTATTTT. Translation gives CASSFDGRSRSGTDTQYF.

Only one count was recorded for this clonotype. The chain employs TRBV5-4 and TRBJ2-1; TRBD2 matches 10 bases. Germline V gene lookup returns CDR1 SGHNT and CDR2 YYREEE (reference sequence). The trim removed 2 bases at V and 2 bases at J, leaving 4 bases unmatched. This CDR3 is 16 amino acids long. The CDR3 bases are TGTGCCAGCAGCTTTGGGCTAGCGGGGGCCTACAATGAGCAGTTCTTC. Protein product: CASSFGLAGAYNEQFF.

Here the CDR3 reads CSARPDSNQPQHF. The CDR3 bases are TGCAGTGCCCGGCCGGACAGCAATCAGCCCCAGCATTTT. The chain joins TRBV20-1 to TRBJ1-5; D is unclear. V lost 6 bases, J lost 1 base, and 10 bases lay in between. This CDR3 is 13 amino acids long. Germline V gene data show CDR1 as DFQATT and CDR2 as SNEGSKA (reference sequence).

The chain's CDR3 is CATRLAGSETQYF. In DNA form, the CDR3 reads TGTGCCACCAGATTAGCGGGGTCAGAGACCCAGTACTTC. The rearrangement joins TRBV6-5 to TRBJ2-5; 8 bases line up with TRBD2. Looked up from germline, CDR1 is MNHEY and CDR2 is SVGAGI. The CDR3 covers 13 residues. Trimming removed 10 bases from V and 4 bases from J; junction bases left unmatched: 8.

The sample holds a few counts of this clonotype. This chain joins TRBV5-5 and TRBJ2-2; TRBD1 agrees at 10 bases. Per the germline V gene, CDR1 is SGHKS and CDR2 is YYEKEE (reference sequence). The CDR3 is 15 residues long. Trimming cost V 5 bases and J 1 base; bases outside gene matches: 2. The CDR3 DNA is TGTGCCAGCAGATGGACAGGGGGGAACACCGGGGAGCTGTTTTTT. It is translated as CASRWTGGNTGELFF.

The chain uses TRBV7-2 and TRBJ2-3, with D possibly matching TRBD2 (6 bases). Per germline, CDR1 SGHTA and CDR2 FQGNSA. This CDR3 is 15 amino acids long. V was pared by 6 bases and J by 3 bases, with 16 bases between. CDR3 sequence: CASRQGTWNTDTQYF. For the CDR3, the DNA is TGTGCCAGCAGACAAGGGACTTGGAATACAGATACGCAGTATTTT.

This clonotype was picked up a small number of times. The chain joins TRBV12-3 or TRBV12-4 to TRBJ2-1; D gene unclear. The V and J ends lost 5 bases and 2 bases respectively, with 13 bases between them. The CDR3 covers 15 residues. The CDR3 protein is CASSMPLGTYNEQFF. The CDR3 DNA reads TGTGCCAGCAGTATGCCTCTAGGGACCTACAATGAGCAGTTCTTC.

The V gene is TRBV4-1, the J gene TRBJ2-1; a possible D gene is TRBD1 (6 bases). From germline, CDR1 is MGHRA and CDR2 YSYEKL. There are 14 residues in the CDR3. V lost 1 base and J lost 6, with 10 bases in between. The DNA for the CDR3 is TGCGCCAGCAGCCAAGCAGGACAGATCAATGAGCAGTTCTTC. Translated: CASSQAGQINEQFF.

The table lists this clonotype with many counts. The chain links TRBV30 to TRBJ2-1, with D hard to call. From germline, CDR1 is GTSNPN and CDR2 SVGIG (reference sequence). There are 13 residues in the CDR3. Trimming left V 1 base short and J 9 bases short, with 13 bases between. The CDR3 bases are TGTGCCTGGAGTGACGGGCGTAAGAGTGAGCAGTTCTTC. Translated, it gives CAWSDGRKSEQFF.

This clonotype has more than one count but fewer than ten. This rearrangement joins TRBV5-1 to TRBJ2-1, with D perhaps given as TRBD1 or TRBD2 (6 bases each). Germline assignment: CDR1 SGHRS and CDR2 YFSETQ. This CDR3 has 16 amino acids. V gave up 6 bases and J gave up 1 base, with 17 bases separating them. CDR3 loop: CASNDPTGRSYNEQFF. CDR3 nucleotide sequence: TGCGCCAGCAACGACCCCACAGGGAGGTCCTACAATGAGCAGTTCTTC.

The V call is TRBV3-1, the J call TRBJ1-2; no definite D call. Per germline, CDR1 LGHDT and CDR2 YNNKEL (reference sequence). The V and J ends lost 2 bases and 7 bases respectively, with 8 bases between them. The CDR3 is made up of 12 amino acids. The CDR3 sequence is CASSQRAGGYTF. CDR3 nucleotides: TGTGCCAGCAGCCAAAGGGCCGGTGGCTACACCTTC.

This clonotype was counted a few times. The chain recombines TRBV7-8 with TRBJ2-1, with TRBD2 identical over 13 bases. After removal of 3 bases from V and 6 bases from J, the junction contained 5 bases not matched to a gene. This CDR3 has 16 residues. Germline CDR1 is SGHVS and CDR2 is FQNEAQ. The CDR3 nucleotides read TGTGCCAGCAGCTTCGGACTAGCGGGAGCTGGCAATGAGCAGTTCTTC. This sequence encodes CASSFGLAGAGNEQFF.

This clonotype has only one observation. The chain combines TRBV5-6 with TRBJ2-7; the D gene is possibly TRBD1 (6 bases). V lost 1 base, J lost 6 bases, and 14 bases lay in between. CDR3 size: 14 residues. Per germline, CDR1 SGHDT and CDR2 YYEEEE. Written as DNA, the CDR3 is TGTGCCAGCAGCTTGAGGGGGACCTCCGCCGAGCAGTACTTC. It translates to CASSLRGTSAEQYF.

V is TRBV29-1 and J is TRBJ2-7; tentative D call: TRBD2 (6 bases). The germline V gene encodes CDR1 SQVTM and CDR2 ANQGSEA. The CDR3 extends over 16 amino acids. V was clipped by 2 bases and J by 3 bases, with 20 bases between them. CDR3: CSVEPIPTGVIYEQYF. CDR3 in DNA: TGCAGCGTTGAACCCATTCCCACGGGGGTGATCTACGAGCAGTACTTC.

This sequence joins TRBV12-3 or TRBV12-4 and TRBJ2-5; 8 bases are a match to TRBD1. The CDR3 spans 13 residues. V lost 6 bases and J lost 5; bases outside the gene matches: 5. CDR3 protein: CASRPRGLETQYF. In DNA, the CDR3 is TGTGCCAGCAGACCCAGGGGGCTCGAGACCCAGTACTTC.

This clonotype was recorded a few times. The rearrangement joins TRBV29-1 to TRBJ2-2, with a possible D match to TRBD2 (5 bases). Trimming removed 5 bases at V and 1 base at J, with 17 bases between. Looked up from germline, CDR1 is SQVTM and CDR2 is ANQGSEA. The CDR3 runs to 16 residues. The CDR3 spells CSVRIASRWNTGELFF. The CDR3 DNA sequence: TGCAGCGTTCGCATAGCGAGCAGATGGAACACCGGGGAGCTGTTTTTT.

This clonotype was recorded a few times. This chain joins TRBV5-6 and TRBJ1-5, with a tentative D call TRBD1 (5 bases). Germline V CDR1 and CDR2: SGHDT, YYEEEE. Trimming cost V 4 bases and J 5 bases, with 16 bases left between them. The CDR3 length is 15 residues. The CDR3 DNA follows: TGTGCCAGCAGCCCCCCTGGGGGGAAGGATCAGCCCCAGCATTTT. It translates to CASSPPGGKDQPQHF.

This clonotype was observed a few times. The chain combines TRBV15 with TRBJ2-7; possible D gene TRBD1, 6 bases. Germline CDR1 LNHNV, CDR2 YYDKDF (reference sequence). V was clipped by 0 bases and J by 4 bases, with 13 bases between them. This CDR3 has 15 amino acids. The CDR3 DNA reads as TGTGCCACCAGCAGAGATTCAGGGGCGATTTACGAGCAGTACTTC. Encoded protein: CATSRDSGAIYEQYF.

This clonotype came up many times. The rearrangement links TRBV18 to TRBJ2-7; the match to TRBD1 covers 9 bases. Trimming cost V 4 bases and J 0 bases; bases outside gene matches: 7. Per the germline V gene, CDR1 is KGHSH and CDR2 is LQKENI. The CDR3 is 16 residues long. CDR3 DNA sequence: TGTGCCAGCTCACAGGGGACAGGGAGGAGCTCCTACGAGCAGTACTTC. It yields the protein CASSQGTGRSSYEQYF.

This rearrangement joins TRBV6-1 to TRBJ1-4; 9 bases map to TRBD1. CDR3 length: 15 residues. CDR1 and CDR2 (germline): MNHNS, SASEGT. With V trimmed by 6 bases and J by 5 bases, 7 bases remained unmatched. CDR3 sequence reads: CASRPPGTGNEKLFF. CDR3 nucleotides: TGTGCCAGCAGGCCCCCCGGGACAGGGAATGAAAAACTGTTTTTT.

This clonotype was found once. The chain combines TRBV6-1 with TRBJ2-3; 10 nucleotides line up with TRBD2. J was trimmed by 4 bases and V by 3 bases; bases with no gene match: 4. Germline V lookup: CDR1 MNHNS, CDR2 SASEGT. This CDR3 contains 15 residues. The CDR3 spells CASSEVAGGSDTQYF. The CDR3 DNA reads TGTGCCAGCAGTGAGGTAGCGGGGGGCTCAGATACGCAGTATTTT.

This clonotype has only a few counts. The rearrangement joins TRBV20-1 to TRBJ2-5, with 7 bases matching TRBD2. Trimming at V came to 3 bases and at J to 5 bases, leaving 15 bases not matched to a gene. The length of the CDR3 is 16 residues. From germline, CDR1 is DFQATT and CDR2 SNEGSKA (reference sequence). CDR3 in DNA: TGCAGTGCTAGGAAAAGCGGGGAGGCCGGAGGGGAGACCCAGTACTTC. Its translation: CSARKSGEAGGETQYF.

This clonotype occurred a few times. The rearrangement links TRBV4-1 to TRBJ1-1, with TRBD1 as a possible D gene (6 bases). Germline V gene data show CDR1 as MGHRA and CDR2 as YSYEKL. Trimming stripped 6 bases from V and 1 base from J, with 12 bases between. CDR3 length: 14 residues. The CDR3 bases are TGCGCCAGCAGACCTGGGACACGGAACACTGAAGCTTTCTTT. This codes for CASRPGTRNTEAFF.

The chain uses TRBV7-2 and TRBJ2-2; D might be TRBD1 (5 bases). From germline, CDR1 is SGHTA and CDR2 FQGNSA. This CDR3 has 14 amino acids. Trimming shortened V by 8 bases and J by 5 bases, and 15 bases separated the two germline ends. CDR3 sequence reads: CASRRGGKTGELFF. The CDR3 bases are TGTGCCAGCCGTAGGGGCGGTAAGACCGGGGAGCTGTTTTTT. Together with reference TRBV7-2 and TRBJ2-2, the CDR3 gives the full variable domain: GAGVSQSPSNKVTEKGKDVELRCDPISGHTALYWYRQSLGQGLEFLIYFQGNSAPDKSGLPSDRFSAERTGGSVSTLTIQRTQQEDSAVYLCASRRGGKTGELFFGEGSRLTVL.

The rearrangement uses TRBV7-9 and TRBJ2-3, with 10 bases identical to TRBD2. CDR3 length: 17 amino acids. CDR1 and CDR2 (germline): SEHNR, FQNEAQ (reference sequence). V was clipped by 0 bases and J by 4 bases; unmatched bases: 7. The CDR3 reads CASSLATGLAFSDTQYF. DNA for the CDR3: TGTGCCAGCAGCTTAGCTACGGGACTAGCGTTCTCAGATACGCAGTATTTT.

There are a few counts of this clonotype. The chain uses TRBV20-1 and TRBJ2-1; TRBD2 matches at 12 bases. There are 16 residues in the CDR3. Germline-derived CDR1 and CDR2 are DFQATT and SNEGSKA (reference sequence). Losses at the gene ends were 1 base for V and 7 bases for J; bases not matched to a gene: 8. CDR3 DNA: TGCAGTGCTAGAGGTTATGGAACTAGCGGGAGGAATGAGCAGTTCTTC. This encodes CSARGYGTSGRNEQFF.

This clonotype came up a few times. The chain has TRBV30 and TRBJ2-3; 11 nucleotides agree with TRBD2. The CDR3 is 15 residues long. CDR1 GTSNPN and CDR2 SVGIG come from the germline V gene (reference sequence). V gave up 2 bases and J gave up 1 base; unmatched junction bases: 2. The DNA for the CDR3 is TGTGCCTGGAGTATAGCGGGAGGGGGCACAGATACGCAGTATTTT. Encoded protein: CAWSIAGGGTDTQYF.

This clonotype was counted a few times. The chain recombines TRBV4-1 with TRBJ2-3, with 11 bases identical to TRBD2. After removal of 3 bases from V and 4 bases from J, the junction contained 12 bases not matched to a gene. The CDR3 extends over 18 amino acids. The germline gives CDR1 MGHRA, CDR2 YSYEKL. In nucleotides, the CDR3 is TGCGCCAGCAGCCACCCCATAGCTAGCGGGGGGTACTCAGATACGCAGTATTTT. Translation: CASSHPIASGGYSDTQYF.